The clone carrying this T cell receptor (beta chain) has a handful of counts. What it binds is unknown. Germline CDR1 is SNHLY and CDR2 is FYNNEI. The CDR3 is 13 amino acids. A second PCR, run for about 6 to 11 cycles, used a sample-barcoded 5' primer plus a J-beta primer mix. TCRdb processed the 5' RACE reads anew with MiXCR; each CDR3 protein has one entry. This repertoire shows 600,000 to 850,000 distinct CDR3 sequences, 20% to 25% found once; its top ten account for more than 8.5%. These data belong to a study of blood T cells in healthy people across ages. Regarding the study as a whole: Naive and antigen-experienced cells were not separated, limiting conclusive comparison.

A further study also used this sample, focusing on T cells of mothers and their children.

Sequencing used blood. The chain carries TRBV2 and TRBJ2-5; no firm D call. The better agreement between TRBJ2-1 and the DNA end casts doubt on the J call. The receptor's source is a boy between 10 and 17 years old in good health. DNA of the CDR3: TGTGCCAGCAGTGACGCGGCCATCAATGAGCAGTTCTTC. Its translation: CASSDAAINEQFF.